This passage covers 5 T cell receptor beta chains from one sample sequenced in a study of CD8 T cells in ankylosing spondylitis. TCRdb ran MiXCR on the 5' RACE reads and lists one entry per CDR3 protein. The sample shows some 200,000 distinct CDR3 sequences, around 13% of them seen only once. Source material: blood, either unsorted or a sorted T cell fraction (not recorded which). The origin of the receptors is a male donor with ankylosing spondylitis or in good health (not recorded which).

A few counts support this clonotype. The chain couples TRBV7-9 to TRBJ1-1; 7 nucleotides match TRBD1. The CDR3 length is 15 residues. Trimming removed 3 bases from V and 2 bases from J; junction bases left unmatched: 6. Germline lookup yields CDR1 SEHNR and CDR2 FQNEAQ (reference sequence). Here the CDR3 DNA reads TGTGCCAGCAGCTTTGCCCGGGACAGCAACACTGAAGCTTTCTTT. Protein: CASSFARDSNTEAFF.

This clonotype was found a few times. In DNA, the CDR3 is TGTGCCATCAGTGAGTCCTGGGACAGGGTCTACGAGCAGTACTTC. It is translated as CAISESWDRVYEQYF. The gene calls are TRBV10-3 and TRBJ2-7, with 9 bases fitting TRBD1. The germline V gene encodes CDR1 ENHRY and CDR2 SYGVKD. With V trimmed by 0 bases and J by 3 bases, 3 bases remained unmatched. This CDR3 is built from 15 residues.

V gene TRBV4-1 combines with J gene TRBJ2-1, with D possibly being TRBD1 or TRBD2 (7 bases each). Germline V CDR1 and CDR2: MGHRA, YSYEKL. Trimming left V 4 bases short and J 3 bases short, with 16 bases between. The length of the CDR3 is 16 residues. The CDR3 DNA reads as TGCGCCAGCAGCCTCCCAGGCAGGGGGGGCTACAATGAGCAGTTCTTC. Protein sequence: CASSLPGRGGYNEQFF.

This clonotype turned up a few times. The V and J genes are TRBV10-2 and TRBJ2-1, with a tentative D call TRBD1 (5 bases). Germline V gene sequence: CDR1 WSHSY, CDR2 SAAADI. The V end was cut by 2 bases, the J end by 6 bases, with 11 bases between. This CDR3 region has 14 residues. In DNA form, the CDR3 reads TGCGCCAGCAGTGAGGCCAGGGCCGGCAATGAGCAGTTCTTC. This translates into CASSEARAGNEQFF.

This chain uses TRBV6-5 with TRBJ1-2, with 7 positions matching TRBD1. This CDR3 contains 15 residues. V gave up 0 bases and J gave up 8 bases; unmatched junction bases: 9. CDR1 and CDR2 from the germline V gene are MNHEY and SVGAGI. CDR3 DNA: TGTGCCAGCAGTTACTCCCAGACAGGGCTCGAGGGCTACACCTTC. It specifies CASSYSQTGLEGYTF.